These 31 T cell receptor beta chains share one sample of origin, sequenced in a study of neoadjuvant anti-PD-1 for oral cavity cancer. Profiled with immunoSEQ multiplex PCR; TCRdb holds only in-frame clones, not every one. The profile shows over 65,000 clones, approximately 87% of them singletons. The time point: after neoadjuvant nivolumab, at surgical resection. Sequencing used PBMCs, obtained after nivolumab (anti-PD-1) treatment. These receptors came from a person between 40 and 80 years old with oral cavity squamous cell carcinoma.

The chain couples TRBV10-3 to TRBJ1-1; 7 bases agree with TRBD1. CDR1 is ENHRY and CDR2 is SYGVKD in the germline V gene. The length of the CDR3 is 13 residues. With V trimmed by 0 bases and J by 8 bases, 3 bases remained unmatched. DNA of the CDR3: TGTGCCATCAGTGAGTCTAGGGGGCTCGAAGCTTTCTTT. Translating it yields CAISESRGLEAFF.

The J gene is TRBJ2-7, the V gene TRBV19; 10 bases align to TRBD1. CDR1 and CDR2 from the germline V gene are LNHDA and SQIVND (reference sequence). The V segment lost 7 bases and the J segment 6 bases; nucleotides outside the gene matches: 12. The length of the CDR3 is 15 residues. CDR3 coding DNA: TGTGCCAGTAAACCGACAGGAGACAGGGGGCTCGAGCAGTACTTC. This encodes CASKPTGDRGLEQYF.

The rearrangement links TRBV7-6 to TRBJ1-2, with a tentative D call TRBD1 (6 bases). From germline, CDR1 is SGHVS and CDR2 FNYEAQ. CDR3 length: 12 amino acids. V was clipped by 4 bases and J by 9 bases, with 12 bases between them. The CDR3, as DNA: TGTGCCAGCAGCTCAGGGACATGGCGCTACACCTTC. Its protein product is CASSSGTWRYTF.

This chain uses TRBV11-2 with TRBJ2-7, with D possibly being TRBD2 (6 bases). The CDR3 extends over 14 amino acids. Trimming left V 6 bases short and J 0 bases short, with 12 bases between. Germline V gene data show CDR1 as SGHAT and CDR2 as FQNNGV. The CDR3 loop is CASRGLEGSYEQYF. As DNA, the CDR3 is TGTGCCAGCAGGGGACTGGAGGGCTCCTACGAGCAGTACTTC.

A few counts support this clone. CDR3 sequence (DNA): TGTGCCAGCAGCCAAGGGGGACTCGAGCAGTACTTC. Its protein is CASSQGGLEQYF. The V call is TRBV6-5, the J call TRBJ2-7; D may be TRBD1 or TRBD2 (6 bases each). Germline values: CDR1 MNHEY, CDR2 SVGAGI. The V end was cut by 6 bases, the J end by 6 bases, with 12 bases between. The CDR3 spans 12 residues.

This rearrangement joins TRBV6-6 to TRBJ2-7; tentatively, D is TRBD1 (5 bases). CDR3 length: 13 residues. V was pared by 4 bases and J by 3 bases, with 10 bases between. Per germline, CDR1 MNHNY and CDR2 SVGAGI (reference sequence). The DNA of the CDR3 is TGTGCCAGCAGTTTAGGACAACACTACGAGCAGTACTTC. It translates to CASSLGQHYEQYF.

The chain uses TRBV19 and TRBJ1-5; D perhaps matches TRBD1 (5 bases). The germline V gene has CDR1 LNHDA and CDR2 SQIVND (reference sequence). The CDR3 loop spans 15 amino acids. Deletions cut 3 bases from V and 3 bases from J, with 12 bases between. The CDR3 sequence is CASSIEQAPNQPQHF. The CDR3 region has the DNA TGTGCCAGTAGTATCGAACAGGCGCCCAATCAGCCCCAGCATTTT.

The chain is built from TRBV4-1 and TRBJ2-2; a possible D gene is TRBD1 (7 bases). There are 17 residues in the CDR3. Germline CDR1 MGHRA, CDR2 YSYEKL. V shed 0 bases and J shed 5 bases, with 16 bases lying between them. CDR3 amino acids: CASSQDLGQGGTGELFF. The CDR3, as DNA: TGCGCCAGCAGCCAAGATCTTGGTCAGGGGGGAACCGGGGAGCTGTTTTTT.

The chain couples TRBV4-1 to TRBJ2-5, with a tentative D call TRBD1 (6 bases). Trimming removed 1 base from V and 4 bases from J, with 19 bases in between. In germline, CDR1 is MGHRA, CDR2 YSYEKL. The CDR3 spans 17 residues. Written as DNA, the CDR3 is TGCGCCAGCAGCCAAGTACAGGGTCCCAGGACCAGAGAGACCCAGTACTTC. As protein: CASSQVQGPRTRETQYF.

The J gene is TRBJ1-5, the V gene TRBV11-2; TRBD1 might be the D (6 bases). Trimming removed 4 bases at V and 7 bases at J, with 11 bases between. Germline V CDR1 and CDR2: SGHAT, FQNNGV. The CDR3 runs 13 residues. The CDR3 region has the DNA TGTGCCAGCAGCTACCAGGGGAACCAGCCCCAGCATTTT. This codes for CASSYQGNQPQHF. The variable domain in full, completed from reference TRBV11-2 and TRBJ1-5, reads EAGVAQSPRYKIIEKRQSVAFWCNPISGHATLYWYQQILGQGPKLLIQFQNNGVVDDSQLPKDRFSAERLKGVDSTLKIQPAKLEDSAVYLCASSYQGNQPQHFGDGTRLSIL.

This clone has only a few counts. The chain has TRBV6-5 and TRBJ1-6; 8 positions match TRBD1. CDR1 is MNHEY, CDR2 SVGAGI, per germline. The V gene end was trimmed by 5 bases and the J gene end by 11 bases; junction bases not matched to a gene: 11. The CDR3 length is 15 residues. CDR3 in DNA: TGTGCCAGCAGTGTAACCGGGACAGGAGAGACACCCCTCCACTTT. Protein sequence: CASSVTGTGETPLHF.

The chain uses TRBV6-1 and TRBJ1-2; D call uncertain. The CDR3 is 13 amino acids. The V gene lost 2 bases and the J gene lost 4 bases, with 8 bases spanning the gap. Germline CDR1 is MNHNS and CDR2 is SASEGT. The CDR3 nucleotides read TGTGCCAGCAGTGAAAAATCTCCCTATGGCTACACCTTC. This translates into CASSEKSPYGYTF.

This clone was seen a few times. V and J are TRBV5-1 and TRBJ1-5; D is unresolved. Germline CDR1 is SGHRS and CDR2 is YFSETQ. This CDR3 has 13 residues. The germline V and J ends were trimmed by 0 bases and 3 bases, with 4 bases remaining between them. Written as DNA, the CDR3 is TGCGCCAGCAGCTTGGCCCCCAATCAGCCCCAGCATTTT. Residues: CASSLAPNQPQHF.

The chain couples TRBV5-4 to TRBJ2-7, with 8 bases lining up with TRBD1. This CDR3 region has 15 residues. CDR1 is SGHNT, CDR2 YYREEE, per germline (reference sequence). Trimming took 3 bases from V and 5 from J; bases not matched to a gene: 10. CDR3 sequence: CASSWTDRGIDEQYF. The DNA of the CDR3 is TGTGCCAGCAGCTGGACCGACAGGGGTATCGACGAGCAGTACTTC. The full variable domain, completed using reference TRBV5-4 and TRBJ2-7, is ETGVTQSPTHLIKTRGQQVTLRCSSQSGHNTVSWYQQALGQGPQFIFQYYREEENGRGNFPPRFSGLQFPNYSSELNVNALELDDSALYLCASSWTDRGIDEQYFGPGTRLTVT.

The chain has TRBV19 and TRBJ1-4; 11 nucleotides match TRBD1. With 9 bases clipped from V and 3 bases from J, the junction kept 9 bases outside the gene matches. Germline CDR1 LNHDA, CDR2 SQIVND (reference sequence). There are 16 residues in the CDR3. The CDR3 spells CASRDRGFTANEKLFF. CDR3 in DNA: TGTGCCAGCCGGGACAGGGGGTTTACGGCTAATGAAAAACTGTTTTTT. The full variable domain, rest sourced from reference TRBV19 and TRBJ1-4, is DGGITQSPKYLFRKEGQNVTLSCEQNLNHDAMYWYRQDPGQGLRLIYYSQIVNDFQKGDIAEGYSVSREKKESFPLTVTSAQKNPTAFYLCASRDRGFTANEKLFFGSGTQLSVL.

This clone occurred a few times. The chain recombines TRBV19 with TRBJ2-7; no firm D call. The CDR3 contains 14 residues. Germline loops: CDR1 LNHDA, CDR2 SQIVND (reference sequence). V was trimmed by 3 bases and J by 6 bases, leaving 15 bases between them. The CDR3 sequence: CASSMMATLGEQYF. CDR3 bases: TGTGCCAGTAGTATGATGGCTACCCTCGGCGAGCAGTACTTC.

This clone was counted once. The CDR3 is CASSVGGSGMDYEQYF. The CDR3 DNA sequence: TGTGCCAGCAGCGTAGGGGGTAGCGGGATGGACTACGAGCAGTACTTC. The chain has TRBV9 and TRBJ2-7; 8 bases fit TRBD2. The CDR3 is made up of 16 amino acids. V shed 0 bases, J shed 3 bases, and the junction held 8 bases outside the gene matches. Germline V gene lookup returns CDR1 SGDLS and CDR2 YYNGEE.

The rearrangement uses TRBV2 and TRBJ2-3; no reliable D call. There are 12 residues in the CDR3. The germline V gene has CDR1 SNHLY and CDR2 FYNNEI. V lost 7 bases to trimming and J lost 3 bases, with 8 bases between them. The CDR3 loop is CASKQLTDTQYF. The CDR3, as DNA: TGTGCCAGCAAACAGCTAACAGATACGCAGTATTTT.

The chain carries TRBV5-1 and TRBJ1-6; D possibly corresponds to TRBD1 (6 bases). This CDR3 contains 15 residues. Trimming pared 4 bases from V and 5 bases from J, leaving 13 bases between. CDR1 SGHRS and CDR2 YFSETQ come from the germline V gene. The DNA for the CDR3 is TGCGCCAGCAGCGAGGACAGCGGAAATAATTCACCCCTCCACTTT. This encodes CASSEDSGNNSPLHF.

The genes are TRBV19 and TRBJ1-2, with D hard to call. The CDR3 sequence is 14 residues long. With 3 bases removed from V and 3 bases from J, the gap between germline ends came to 11 bases. The germline CDR1 and CDR2 sequences are LNHDA and SQIVND (reference sequence). CDR3 region: CASSILPSDYGYTF. As DNA, the CDR3 is TGTGCCAGTAGTATCCTTCCTTCTGACTATGGCTACACCTTC.

The chain uses TRBV9 and TRBJ2-3; D unresolved. The germline CDR1 and CDR2 sequences are SGDLS and YYNGEE. V dropped 1 base and J dropped 0 bases, with 9 bases sitting between them. The CDR3 totals 15 residues. This CDR3 is CASSVQASSTDTQYF. The CDR3 nucleotides read TGTGCCAGCAGCGTACAAGCGTCTAGCACAGATACGCAGTATTTT.

This clone was detected a few times. V gene TRBV6-5 combines with J gene TRBJ2-7; 9 nucleotides align to TRBD2. This CDR3 has 16 residues. Germline V lookup: CDR1 MNHEY, CDR2 SVGAGI. The V gene end was trimmed by 0 bases and the J gene end by 3 bases; junction bases not matched to a gene: 6. The CDR3 here is CASSYSSGLAYYEQYF. CDR3 in DNA: TGTGCCAGCAGTTACTCCTCGGGACTAGCATACTACGAGCAGTACTTC.

The chain couples TRBV30 to TRBJ2-7; D is perhaps TRBD1 (6 bases). The CDR3 has 13 amino acids. V was cut by 3 bases and J by 3 bases, with 12 bases left in between. Germline assignment: CDR1 GTSNPN and CDR2 SVGIG (reference sequence). Here the CDR3 DNA reads TGTGCCTGGAGCCGGACAGCAAACTACGAGCAGTACTTC. Its translation is CAWSRTANYEQYF.

The V gene is TRBV4-1, the J gene TRBJ1-6, with unresolved D. Trimming took 0 bases from V and 7 from J, leaving 10 bases between them. CDR1 MGHRA and CDR2 YSYEKL come from the germline V gene. This CDR3 contains 15 residues. In nucleotides, the CDR3 is TGCGCCAGCAGCCAAGATCTTGTGGGGAATTCACCCCTCCACTTT. It translates to CASSQDLVGNSPLHF.

The J gene is TRBJ2-2, the V gene TRBV11-3; tentative D call: TRBD2 (5 bases). The CDR3 length is 14 residues. Trimming cost V 4 bases and J 7 bases, with 13 bases left between them. In germline, CDR1 is SGHNT, CDR2 YENEEA. The chain's CDR3 is CASSSGLMGGELFF. In DNA form, the CDR3 reads TGTGCCAGCAGCTCCGGACTTATGGGCGGGGAGCTGTTTTTT.

The V gene is TRBV11-2, the J gene TRBJ1-4; D remains unclear. The CDR3 has 15 amino acids. CDR1 and CDR2 (germline): SGHAT, FQNNGV. Trimming removed 3 bases from V and 6 bases from J, with 14 bases in between. For the CDR3, the DNA is TGTGCCAGCAGCTTTTATTTGAGCGGAGATGAAAAACTGTTTTTT. Its translation: CASSFYLSGDEKLFF.

V and J are TRBV4-1 and TRBJ1-4, with D hard to call. The germline V and J ends were trimmed by 4 bases and 5 bases, with 17 bases remaining between them. This CDR3 comprises 16 residues. CDR1 and CDR2 from the germline V gene are MGHRA and YSYEKL. CDR3 in DNA: TGCGCCAGCAGCCGCGTTCCCGGAGCCTCAAATGAAAAACTGTTTTTT. This sequence encodes CASSRVPGASNEKLFF.

The gene calls are TRBV6-1 and TRBJ1-1; D is ambiguous. The CDR3 is 14 amino acids. Germline assignment: CDR1 MNHNS and CDR2 SASEGT. Trimming took off 6 bases at V and 4 bases at J, with 15 bases between the two ends. CDR3 bases: TGTGCCAGCAGCCTGGGTCCCCCGGGCACTGAAGCTTTCTTT. This gives the protein CASSLGPPGTEAFF.

This clone was seen just once. The chain employs TRBV6-5 and TRBJ1-1; no definite D call. In germline, CDR1 is MNHEY, CDR2 SVGAGI. The CDR3 covers 15 residues. V was cut by 2 bases and J by 5 bases, with 15 bases left in between. This CDR3 is CASSYGRRGETEAFF. The CDR3 DNA follows: TGTGCCAGCAGTTACGGAAGGAGAGGAGAAACTGAAGCTTTCTTT.

This sequence joins TRBV7-6 and TRBJ2-1, with TRBD2 matching over 9 bases. J lost 4 bases, V lost 6 bases, and 7 bases had no gene match. The CDR3 consists of 15 residues. Germline values: CDR1 SGHVS, CDR2 FNYEAQ. CDR3 bases: TGTGCCAGCAGGTCTCTAGCGGGGTCTTACAATGAGCAGTTCTTC. It specifies CASRSLAGSYNEQFF. Complete variable domain (other parts from reference TRBV7-6 and TRBJ2-1): GAGVSQSPRYKVTKRGQDVALRCDPISGHVSLYWYRQALGQGPEFLTYFNYEAQQDKSGLPNDRFSAERPEGSISTLTIQRTEQRDSAMYRCASRSLAGSYNEQFFGPGTRLTVL.

The chain couples TRBV5-1 to TRBJ2-5, with 10 nucleotides matching TRBD1. This CDR3 is built from 14 residues. The germline V gene has CDR1 SGHRS and CDR2 YFSETQ. The trim removed 2 bases at V and 3 bases at J, leaving 1 base unmatched. This CDR3 is CASSFGTGEETQYF. CDR3 coding DNA: TGCGCCAGCAGCTTCGGGACAGGGGAAGAGACCCAGTACTTC. The entire variable domain, with the rest obtained from reference TRBV5-1 and TRBJ2-5, is as follows: KAGVTQTPRYLIKTRGQQVTLSCSPISGHRSVSWYQQTPGQGLQFLFEYFSETQRNKGNFPGRFSGRQFSNSRSEMNVSTLELGDSALYLCASSFGTGEETQYFGPGTRLLVL.